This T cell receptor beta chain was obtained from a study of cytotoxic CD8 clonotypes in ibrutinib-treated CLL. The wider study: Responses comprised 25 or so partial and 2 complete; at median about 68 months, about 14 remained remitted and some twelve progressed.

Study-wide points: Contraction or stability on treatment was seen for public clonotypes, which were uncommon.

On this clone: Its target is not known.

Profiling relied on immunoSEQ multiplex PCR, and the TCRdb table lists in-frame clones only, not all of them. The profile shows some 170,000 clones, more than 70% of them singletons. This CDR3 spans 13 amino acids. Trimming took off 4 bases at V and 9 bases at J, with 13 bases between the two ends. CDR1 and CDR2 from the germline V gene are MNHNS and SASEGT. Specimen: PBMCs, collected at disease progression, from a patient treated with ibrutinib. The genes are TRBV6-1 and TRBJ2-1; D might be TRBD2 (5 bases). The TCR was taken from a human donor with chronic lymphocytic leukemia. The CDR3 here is CASSAFLGGEQFF. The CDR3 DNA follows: TGTGCCAGCAGTGCTTTCTTAGGAGGTGAGCAGTTCTTC.